The clone carrying this T cell receptor (beta chain) showed up many times. Its specificity is unknown. The source of the sample is a study of blood T cells in healthy people across ages. Study findings and constraints: The CMV status of each donor remained undetermined, and this could have confounded shifts in expanded clonotypes. PBMC samples, being unsorted, prevented any conclusive comparison of naive and antigen-experienced cells.

PCR was performed a second time for 7 to 11 cycles using a sample-barcoded 5' primer and a J-beta primer mix. TCRdb processed the 5' RACE reads anew with MiXCR; each CDR3 protein has one entry. The data show 800,000 to 950,000 distinct CDR3 sequences, with 25% to 30% seen just once and more than 8.5% held by the top ten. V was cut by 3 bases and J by 2 bases, with 20 bases left in between. The CDR3 is 18 residues long. Germline CDR1 and CDR2: KGHDR and SFDVKD. Separately, the same data were catalogued under a study of T cells of mothers and their children. Per that study: Sample barcodes and 2-4 random nucleotides came from the second PCR's M1S primer.

The chain couples TRBV24-1 to TRBJ2-3; D perhaps matches TRBD2 (6 bases). The sequencing sample was made of blood. This clonotype was sampled from a woman in her thirties or forties in good health. This CDR3 reads CATSDPLVPGTSTDTQYF. CDR3 nucleotide sequence: TGTGCCACCAGTGATCCGTTAGTCCCGGGGACTTCCACAGATACGCAGTATTTT.